What follows are 21 T cell receptor beta chains derived from one specimen sequenced in a study of blood T cells in healthy people across ages. It was with a sample-barcoded 5' primer and a J-beta primer mix that a second PCR of about 7 to 12 cycles was run. TCRdb itself ran the 5' RACE reads through MiXCR, one entry per CDR3 protein. The table includes roughly 1 million distinct CDR3 sequences, 20% to 25% detected once. A further study also used this sample, focusing on T cells of mothers and their children.

The sequencing input was blood. The receptors come from a girl under 10 years old in good health.

This clonotype was picked up a small number of times. V is TRBV7-9 and J is TRBJ2-4, with TRBD2 matching over 9 bases. The CDR3 loop spans 14 amino acids. Germline V gene lookup returns CDR1 SEHNR and CDR2 FQNEAQ (reference sequence). The junction had 2 bases not matched to a gene; V was cut back by 3 bases and J by 5 bases. CDR3 region: CASSFSGGQNIQYF. The CDR3 DNA sequence: TGTGCCAGCAGCTTTAGCGGGGGCCAAAACATTCAGTACTTC.

The chain recombines TRBV28 with TRBJ1-5, with 10 bases matching TRBD1. The CDR3 sequence is 19 residues long. In germline, CDR1 is MDHEN, CDR2 SYDVKM. V was pared by 4 bases and J by 2 bases, with 14 bases of the junction left unmatched. In DNA, the CDR3 is TGTGCCAGCAGTTCCACCGGGACAGGGGCCCCAGGGCGCAATCAGCCCCAGCATTTT. As protein: CASSSTGTGAPGRNQPQHF.

The rearrangement uses TRBV4-2 and TRBJ2-1; 9 positions match TRBD2. The V gene's germline CDR1 is LGHNA and CDR2 YNFKEQ. CDR3 length: 19 residues. V lost 4 bases to trimming and J lost 3 bases; unmatched junction nucleotides: 16. The CDR3 DNA reads as TGTGCCAGCAGCCGAGACTTGGCAACAAATAGCGGGGGCTACAATGAGCAGTTCTTC. This gives the protein CASSRDLATNSGGYNEQFF.

The chain has TRBV5-1 and TRBJ2-1; TRBD2 might be the D (6 bases). The germline V gene has CDR1 SGHRS and CDR2 YFSETQ. V was pared by 4 bases and J by 8 bases, with 22 bases between. The CDR3 totals 16 residues. The DNA for the CDR3 is TGCGCCAGCAGCCTCCGGGGGTTTAGCGTCGGCGATGAGCAGTTCTTC. Its protein is CASSLRGFSVGDEQFF.

The chain joins TRBV7-8 to TRBJ2-5; TRBD1 matches at 9 bases. The CDR3 length is 16 residues. CDR1 and CDR2 from the germline V gene are SGHVS and FQNEAQ. The V and J ends lost 5 bases and 3 bases, in that order; junction bases with no gene match: 10. CDR3 region: CASSQPRTGAEETQYF. As DNA, the CDR3 is TGTGCCAGCAGCCAACCCCGGACAGGGGCGGAAGAGACCCAGTACTTC. Complete variable domain (other parts from reference TRBV7-8 and TRBJ2-5): GAGVSQSPRYKVAKRGQDVALRCDPISGHVSLFWYQQALGQGPEFLTYFQNEAQLDKSGLPSDRFFAERPEGSVSTLKIQRTQQEDSAVYLCASSQPRTGAEETQYFGPGTRLLVL.

The chain combines TRBV12-3 or TRBV12-4 with TRBJ2-5; 9 bases align to TRBD2. J was trimmed by 2 bases and V by 3 bases; bases with no gene match: 13. The CDR3 sequence is 18 residues long. DNA for the CDR3: TGTGCCAGCAGTTTGAGGGGGGAGCCTAGCGGGACGCAAGAGACCCAGTACTTC. Its translation: CASSLRGEPSGTQETQYF.

The chain carries TRBV20-1 and TRBJ2-1; D not resolved. The CDR3 is made up of 14 amino acids. V gave up 6 bases and J gave up 0 bases, with 12 bases separating them. Germline V gene data show CDR1 as DFQATT and CDR2 as SNEGSKA (reference sequence). The CDR3 reads CSAETRSSYNEQFF. The CDR3 DNA is TGCAGTGCCGAGACACGAAGCTCCTACAATGAGCAGTTCTTC.

The chain uses TRBV29-1 and TRBJ2-3; 9 bases are shared with TRBD2. There are 14 residues in the CDR3. With V trimmed by 3 bases and J by 4 bases, 5 bases remained unmatched. From germline, CDR1 is SQVTM and CDR2 ANQGSEA. CDR3 in amino acids: CSVDGREGPDTQYF. The CDR3 DNA reads TGCAGCGTTGATGGGCGGGAGGGCCCAGATACGCAGTATTTT.

This clonotype has more than one count but fewer than ten. The chain carries TRBV28 and TRBJ2-7; 8 nucleotides align to TRBD2. Trimming at V came to 5 bases and at J to 3 bases, leaving 6 bases not matched to a gene. CDR1 and CDR2 from the germline V gene are MDHEN and SYDVKM. The CDR3 is 14 amino acids. CDR3 nucleotide sequence: TGTGCCAGCAGTCCTCCGGGGGGGCTCTACGAGCAGTACTTC. Translation gives CASSPPGGLYEQYF.

The rearrangement links TRBV7-2 to TRBJ2-5; no firm D call. The CDR3 spans 16 residues. Looked up from germline, CDR1 is SGHTA and CDR2 is FQGNSA. V was cut by 0 bases and J by 7 bases, with 18 bases left in between. DNA of the CDR3: TGTGCCAGCAGCTTAGCTCGTGGTCATCCCTTGGGGACCCAGTACTTC. This gives the protein CASSLARGHPLGTQYF.

A few counts support this clonotype. The CDR3: CASSSGTGPGGGQYF. For the CDR3, the DNA is TGTGCCAGCAGCTCTGGGACAGGCCCGGGTGGCGGGCAGTACTTC. The chain recombines TRBV28 with TRBJ2-7; 8 bases line up with TRBD1. The CDR3 length is 15 residues. Per the germline V gene, CDR1 is MDHEN and CDR2 is SYDVKM. V was clipped by 6 bases and J by 9 bases; unmatched bases: 16.

The chain employs TRBV29-1 and TRBJ2-5; 8 nucleotides match TRBD2. Germline V lookup: CDR1 SQVTM, CDR2 ANQGSEA. After removal of 6 bases from V and 5 bases from J, the junction contained 17 bases not matched to a gene. The CDR3 contains 16 residues. The CDR3, as DNA: TGCAGCGTCGTCCTCGGGGGGGTCCCGGGTTGGGAGACCCAGTACTTC. Protein sequence: CSVVLGGVPGWETQYF.

The chain couples TRBV9 to TRBJ2-1; D is undetermined. Germline V gives CDR1 SGDLS, CDR2 YYNGEE. V lost 3 bases, J lost 9 bases, and 13 bases lay in between. CDR3 size: 13 residues. The CDR3, as DNA: TGTGCCAGCAGCGGAACAGTGGTATCTGAGCAGTTCTTC. This encodes CASSGTVVSEQFF.

This clonotype has only a few counts. This rearrangement joins TRBV7-2 to TRBJ2-7; 7 bases agree with TRBD1. Germline CDR1 reads SGHTA; CDR2 reads FQGNSA. V lost 0 bases to trimming and J lost 1 base; unmatched junction nucleotides: 6. The CDR3 totals 16 residues. CDR3 sequence reads: CASSLAAPGGSYEQYF. The DNA for the CDR3 is TGTGCCAGCAGCTTAGCCGCTCCAGGGGGATCCTACGAGCAGTACTTC.

The V and J genes are TRBV20-1 and TRBJ1-1; 10 nucleotides match TRBD1. V was clipped by 5 bases and J by 6 bases; unmatched bases: 12. From germline, CDR1 is DFQATT and CDR2 SNEGSKA (reference sequence). The CDR3 consists of 15 residues. The CDR3 region has the DNA TGCAGTGCTGGGCCAGGAGAGACAGGGGGCCCTGAAGCTTTCTTT. Protein sequence: CSAGPGETGGPEAFF.

The chain couples TRBV7-9 to TRBJ1-2, with 9 bases aligning to TRBD1. The CDR3 loop spans 13 amino acids. Germline trimming cut 5 bases from V and 10 bases from J; bases unmatched to any gene: 8. The germline V gene encodes CDR1 SEHNR and CDR2 FQNEAQ (reference sequence). This CDR3 reads CASSEGQGFSYTF. The CDR3 nucleotides read TGTGCCAGCAGCGAGGGACAGGGCTTTTCCTACACCTTC. Using reference TRBV7-9 and TRBJ1-2 for the parts outside the CDR3, the full variable domain is DTGVSQNPRHKITKRGQNVTFRCDPISEHNRLYWYRQTLGQGPEFLTYFQNEAQLEKSRLLSDRFSAERPKGSFSTLEIQRTEQGDSAMYLCASSEGQGFSYTFGSGTRLTVV.

In this sample, this clonotype turned up a few times. V usage is TRBV29-1 and J usage is TRBJ2-3; TRBD1 might be the D (6 bases). Trimming left V 4 bases short and J 2 bases short, with 16 bases between. From germline, CDR1 is SQVTM and CDR2 ANQGSEA. The CDR3 has 15 amino acids. This chain's CDR3 is CSVVVGQSYTDTQYF. CDR3 coding DNA: TGCAGCGTTGTTGTCGGACAGAGCTACACAGATACGCAGTATTTT.

This clonotype appeared a few times. CDR3 DNA sequence: TGTGCCAGTAGTATAGACGGGTACACCGGGGAGCTGTTTTTT. Translating it yields CASSIDGYTGELFF. V is TRBV19 and J is TRBJ2-2; D is undetermined. The germline V gene encodes CDR1 LNHDA and CDR2 SQIVND (reference sequence). V was cut by 0 bases and J by 3 bases, with 5 bases left in between. The CDR3 extends over 14 amino acids.

Concerning this clonotype: A read error may account for a junction end that differs from germline. This chain links TRBV12-3 or TRBV12-4 with TRBJ1-4; D is unclear. The CDR3 consists of 15 residues. In DNA, the CDR3 is TGTGCCAGCAGTTTGGGTCAAACACCTAAAGAAAAACTGTTTTTT. Translation gives CASSLGQTPKEKLFF.

The CDR3: CASSSRLSRGETQYF. In nucleotides, the CDR3 is TGTGCCAGCAGCTCAAGACTAAGCCGGGGAGAGACCCAGTACTTC. The rearrangement joins TRBV11-2 to TRBJ2-5; TRBD2 is a possible D gene (5 bases). Germline V gene data show CDR1 as SGHAT and CDR2 as FQNNGV. V was clipped by 4 bases and J by 4 bases, with 16 bases between them. The CDR3 runs to 15 residues. The entire variable domain, with the rest obtained from reference TRBV11-2 and TRBJ2-5, is as follows: EAGVAQSPRYKIIEKRQSVAFWCNPISGHATLYWYQQILGQGPKLLIQFQNNGVVDDSQLPKDRFSAERLKGVDSTLKIQPAKLEDSAVYLCASSSRLSRGETQYFGPGTRLLVL.

This clonotype was picked up a small number of times. The chain carries TRBV14 and TRBJ2-6; the D is unclear. V shed 3 bases and J shed 4 bases, with 7 bases lying between them. CDR1 is SGHDN, CDR2 FVKESK, per germline. This CDR3 region has 14 residues. Written as DNA, the CDR3 is TGTGCCAGCAGCCAGGATGCGGGGGCCAACGTCCTGACTTTC. It encodes CASSQDAGANVLTF.